This TCR beta chain was sequenced during a study of T cell clonality in common variable immunodeficiency. Sequenced by immunoSEQ multiplex PCR; TCRdb stores in-frame clones only, minus some. Observed in the sample are some 30,000 clones, none of them singletons. Study-level results: Reportedly, TCR beta sequences from common variable immunodeficiency showed fewer deletions and N-nucleotide insertions.

V shed 3 bases and J shed 0 bases, with 10 bases lying between them. CDR1 is MNHEY, CDR2 SVGEGT, per germline. This CDR3 spans 15 amino acids. Comment on this clone: Its antigen is not known. From the germline J gene comes the end of the CDR3, since the read stops 3 residues before it.

The source is a human donor with common variable immunodeficiency. Material: peripheral blood mononuclear cells. The rearrangement joins TRBV6-2 or TRBV6-3 to TRBJ2-3; possibly TRBD2 for D (6 bases). This chain's CDR3 is CASSYPRGSTDTQYF. The sequenced CDR3 bases are TGTGCCAGCAGTTATCCTCGGGGGAGCACAGATACG.